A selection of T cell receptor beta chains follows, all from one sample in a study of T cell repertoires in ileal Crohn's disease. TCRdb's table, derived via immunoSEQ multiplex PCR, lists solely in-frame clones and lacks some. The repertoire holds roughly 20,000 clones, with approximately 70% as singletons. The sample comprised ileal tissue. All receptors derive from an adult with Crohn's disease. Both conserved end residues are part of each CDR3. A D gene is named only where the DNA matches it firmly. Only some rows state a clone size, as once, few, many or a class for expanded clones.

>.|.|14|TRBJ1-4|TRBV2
CASSRETTNEKLFF
TGTGCCAGCAGCCGGGAGACAACTAATGAAAAACTGTTTTTT
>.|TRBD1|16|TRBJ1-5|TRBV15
CATSRDSGTGKGPQHF
TGTGCCACCAGCAGAGATTCCGGGACAGGGAAAGGGCCCCAGCATTTT
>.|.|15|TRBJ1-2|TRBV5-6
CASSPEDRWNYGYTF
TGTGCCAGCAGCCCTGAAGACAGGTGGAACTATGGCTACACCTTC
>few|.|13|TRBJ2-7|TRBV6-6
CASSYPALGEQYF
TGTGCCAGCAGTTACCCCGCTTTGGGCGAGCAGTACTTC
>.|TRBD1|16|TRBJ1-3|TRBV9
CASSANRGSFGNTIYF
TGTGCCAGCAGCGCCAACAGGGGTTCGTTTGGAAACACCATATATTTT
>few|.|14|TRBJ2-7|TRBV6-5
CASREGQRSYEQYF
TGTGCCAGCAGGGAAGGACAGCGCTCCTACGAGCAGTACTTC
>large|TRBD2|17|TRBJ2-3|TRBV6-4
CASSESTSGGAADTQYF
TGTGCCAGCAGTGAGTCGACTAGCGGGGGGGCTGCAGATACGCAGTATTTT
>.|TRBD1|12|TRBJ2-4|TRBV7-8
CASSIDRGIQYF
TGTGCCAGCAGCATAGACAGGGGCATTCAGTACTTC
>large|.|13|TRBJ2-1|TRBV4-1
CASSQFTYNEQFF
TGCGCCAGCAGCCAATTCACCTACAATGAGCAGTTCTTC
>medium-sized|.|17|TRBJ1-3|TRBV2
CASSPRGLISSGNTIYF
TGTGCCAGCAGTCCCCGAGGGCTGATAAGCTCTGGAAACACCATATATTTT
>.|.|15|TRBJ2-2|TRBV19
CASTPALEGSGELFF
TGTGCCAGTACCCCCGCACTAGAAGGATCCGGGGAGCTGTTTTTT
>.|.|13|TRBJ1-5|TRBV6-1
CASSPGYNQPQHF
TGTGCCAGCTCCCCAGGCTACAATCAGCCCCAGCATTTT
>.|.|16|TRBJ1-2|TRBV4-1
CASSQATTTGLYGYTF
TGCGCCAGCAGCCAGGCAACAACGACAGGACTCTATGGCTACACCTTC
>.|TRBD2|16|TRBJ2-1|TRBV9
CASSVGAGGGSNEQFF
TGTGCCAGCAGCGTAGGAGCGGGGGGGGGTAGCAATGAGCAGTTCTTC
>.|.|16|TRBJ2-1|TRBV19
CARATGKRDSYNEQFF
TGTGCCAGGGCCACAGGGAAACGTGACTCCTACAATGAGCAGTTCTTC
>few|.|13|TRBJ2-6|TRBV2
CASRRQGANVLTF
TGTGCCAGCAGGAGACAGGGGGCCAACGTCCTGACTTTC
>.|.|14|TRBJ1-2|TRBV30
CAWREGQTNYGYTF
TGTGCCTGGAGAGAGGGACAAACGAACTATGGCTACACCTTC
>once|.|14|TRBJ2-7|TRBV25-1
CASSEYGRGYEQYF
TGTGCCAGCAGTGAATACGGCAGGGGCTACGAGCAGTACTTC
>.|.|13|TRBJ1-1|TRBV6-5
CASSSRVNTEAFF
TGTGCCAGCAGTTCGAGGGTTAACACTGAAGCTTTCTTT
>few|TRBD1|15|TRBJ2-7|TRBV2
CASSEAAGGLGEQYF
TGTGCCAGCAGTGAAGCGGCAGGGGGCCTGGGAGAGCAGTACTTC
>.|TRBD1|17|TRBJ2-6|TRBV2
CASSRDSGNWGANVLTF
TGTGCCAGCAGCCGGGACAGTGGGAATTGGGGGGCCAACGTCCTGACTTTC
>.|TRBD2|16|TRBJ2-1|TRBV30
CAWSNPGLAGVNEQFF
TGTGCCTGGAGTAATCCGGGACTAGCGGGAGTTAATGAGCAGTTCTTC
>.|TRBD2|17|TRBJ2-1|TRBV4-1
CASSQDWRGGLVNEQFF
TGCGCCAGCAGCCAAGACTGGCGGGGGGGCCTAGTTAATGAGCAGTTCTTC
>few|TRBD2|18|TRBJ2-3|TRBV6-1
CASSEVASGRATGDTQYF
TGTGCCAGCAGTGAAGTGGCTAGCGGGAGGGCCACTGGCGATACGCAGTATTTT
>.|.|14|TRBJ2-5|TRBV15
CATSRERSGETQYF
TGTGCCACCAGCAGAGAAAGGAGCGGCGAGACCCAGTACTTC
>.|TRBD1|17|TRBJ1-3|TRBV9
CASSETEGAFSGNTIYF
TGTGCCAGCAGCGAAACTGAGGGGGCTTTCTCTGGAAACACCATATATTTT
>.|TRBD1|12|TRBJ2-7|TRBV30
CAWSPGQGEQYF
TGTGCCTGGAGTCCGGGACAGGGCGAGCAGTACTTC
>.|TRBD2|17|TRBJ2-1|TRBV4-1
CASSQAPPGLAYNEQFF
TGCGCCAGCAGCCAGGCTCCTCCGGGACTAGCCTACAATGAGCAGTTCTTC
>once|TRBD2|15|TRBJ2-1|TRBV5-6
CASSHLAGGSNEQFF
TGTGCCAGCAGCCACCTAGCGGGGGGTTCGAATGAGCAGTTCTTC
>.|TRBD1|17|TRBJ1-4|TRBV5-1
CASSLDGSDRAGEKLFF
TGCGCCAGCAGCTTGGACGGGTCCGACAGGGCTGGCGAAAAACTGTTTTTT
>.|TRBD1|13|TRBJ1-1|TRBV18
CASSTTGDTEAFF
TGTGCCAGCTCAACGACAGGGGACACTGAAGCTTTCTTT
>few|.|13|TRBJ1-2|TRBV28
CASSLIGEGGYTF
TGTGCCAGCAGCCTTATTGGGGAGGGGGGCTACACCTTC
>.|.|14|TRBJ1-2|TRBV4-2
CASSPRTVNYGYTF
TGTGCCAGCAGCCCTCGGACAGTCAACTATGGCTACACCTTC